These 13 T cell receptor beta chains were all obtained from the same sample, sequenced in a study of blood T cell repertoires in COVID-19. Method: immunoSEQ multiplex PCR; TCRdb's copy keeps in-frame clones and lacks some. The sample has 80,000 to 95,000 clones; 91% are singletons. Sequences were obtained from peripheral blood. The receptors were gathered from a human donor with active COVID-19. The donor label of this sample is uncertain.

The count of this clone is one. The chain combines TRBV5-1 with TRBJ1-1; 8 bases map to TRBD1. The germline V gene has CDR1 SGHRS and CDR2 YFSETQ. Losses at the gene ends were 7 bases for V and 5 bases for J; bases not matched to a gene: 7. The CDR3 is 13 amino acids. CDR3 residues: CASGQGGGTEAFF. CDR3 in DNA: TGCGCCAGCGGACAGGGTGGCGGGACTGAAGCTTTCTTT. The entire variable domain, with the rest obtained from reference TRBV5-1 and TRBJ1-1, is as follows: KAGVTQTPRYLIKTRGQQVTLSCSPISGHRSVSWYQQTPGQGLQFLFEYFSETQRNKGNFPGRFSGRQFSNSRSEMNVSTLELGDSALYLCASGQGGGTEAFFGQGTRLTVV.

The chain couples TRBV18 to TRBJ1-2; 8 positions match TRBD1. In germline, CDR1 is KGHSH, CDR2 LQKENI. V dropped 5 bases and J dropped 4; count of bases not matched to a gene: 3. The CDR3 length is 13 residues. CDR3 coding DNA: TGTGCCAGCTCATACGGGACAGGCTATGGCTACACCTTC. It codes for CASSYGTGYGYTF.

This clone was seen more than once but under ten times. V and J are TRBV6-5 and TRBJ1-5; TRBD1 is a possible D gene (5 bases). Trimming took off 2 bases at V and 0 bases at J, with 8 bases between the two ends. Germline CDR1 is MNHEY and CDR2 is SVGAGI. This CDR3 has 15 amino acids. This CDR3 is CASSYNRFSNQPQHF. For the CDR3, the DNA is TGTGCCAGCAGTTACAACAGGTTTAGCAATCAGCCCCAGCATTTT.

The gene calls are TRBV4-1 and TRBJ2-7; TRBD1 agrees at 7 bases. There are 15 residues in the CDR3. Germline loops: CDR1 MGHRA, CDR2 YSYEKL. V gave up 1 base and J gave up 0 bases; unmatched junction bases: 3. This CDR3 reads CASSQGGQLSYEQYF. The DNA for the CDR3 is TGCGCCAGCAGCCAAGGGGGACAGCTCTCCTACGAGCAGTACTTC.

The V and J genes are TRBV10-1 and TRBJ2-5; tentative D call: TRBD1 (5 bases). CDR1 and CDR2 from the germline V gene are WNHNN and SYGVQD (reference sequence). The CDR3 is 15 amino acids. Trimming cost V 0 bases and J 2 bases, with 10 bases left between them. CDR3 protein: CASSESMAGQETQYF. The CDR3 region has the DNA TGCGCCAGCAGTGAGTCTATGGCAGGGCAAGAGACCCAGTACTTC.

V usage is TRBV28 and J usage is TRBJ2-1, with 9 positions matching TRBD1. With V trimmed by 2 bases and J by 0 bases, 2 bases remained unmatched. CDR3 length equals 16 residues. Germline CDR1 and CDR2: MDHEN and SYDVKM. The CDR3 DNA reads as TGTGCCAGCAGTTTAGACAGGGGGAGCTCCTACAATGAGCAGTTCTTC. It translates to CASSLDRGSSYNEQFF.

V is TRBV10-3 and J is TRBJ2-2; a weak D match, TRBD2 (5 bases). CDR1 and CDR2 from the germline V gene are ENHRY and SYGVKD. This CDR3 is 14 amino acids long. V lost 8 bases and J 2 bases, leaving 12 bases between the germline ends. The CDR3 DNA reads TGTGCCATCCGAGGGTACATCAACACCGGGGAGCTGTTTTTT. This codes for CAIRGYINTGELFF.

This clone was counted once. The CDR3 DNA follows: TGTGCCACCTTCGGGGGGGGGCCCTATGGCTACACCTTC. This sequence encodes CATFGGGPYGYTF. This chain connects TRBV28 to TRBJ1-2; weak D call: TRBD1 (6 bases). Germline V lookup: CDR1 MDHEN, CDR2 SYDVKM. Trimming pared 10 bases from V and 4 bases from J, leaving 16 bases between. This CDR3 region has 13 residues.

The chain is built from TRBV5-1 and TRBJ2-7; TRBD1 is a possible D gene (5 bases). Germline V gives CDR1 SGHRS, CDR2 YFSETQ. The CDR3 runs to 15 residues. Trimming cost V 0 bases and J 0 bases, with 10 bases left between them. The CDR3 DNA is TGCGCCAGCAGCTTGGAAGCAGGGTACTCCTACGAGCAGTACTTC. The encoded protein is CASSLEAGYSYEQYF.

The chain combines TRBV28 with TRBJ2-7, with 7 positions matching TRBD1. The CDR3 length is 13 residues. Unmatched junction bases numbered 2, after V lost 6 bases and J lost 0 bases. Per the germline V gene, CDR1 is MDHEN and CDR2 is SYDVKM. CDR3 sequence reads: CASRRDSSYEQYF. The CDR3 coding sequence is TGTGCCAGCAGGAGGGACAGCTCCTACGAGCAGTACTTC.

The chain carries TRBV29-1 and TRBJ1-1; D uncertain. Germline V lookup: CDR1 SQVTM, CDR2 ANQGSEA. V was clipped by 4 bases and J by 11 bases, with 8 bases between them. This CDR3 spans 9 amino acids. DNA for the CDR3: TGCAGCGTTGGGCCCACGGCTTTCTTT. Amino acids: CSVGPTAFF.

The chain links TRBV21-1 to TRBJ2-3; no DNA check was done on the table's D call, TRBD2. TRBV21-1 is tagged as a pseudogene. The CDR3 totals 16 residues. CDR3 residues: CASSLYPRRGADTQYF. The CDR3 coding sequence is TGTGCCAGCAGCCTCTACCCGAGACGGGGGGCAGATACGCAGTATTTT.

This chain uses TRBV29-1 with TRBJ1-2; TRBD1 agrees at 8 bases. Per the germline V gene, CDR1 is SQVTM and CDR2 is ANQGSEA. There are 14 residues in the CDR3. V gave up 7 bases and J gave up 4 bases; unmatched junction bases: 11. This CDR3 is CSAGPGQGIYGYTF. The CDR3 DNA reads as TGCAGCGCCGGTCCTGGACAGGGCATCTATGGCTACACCTTC.